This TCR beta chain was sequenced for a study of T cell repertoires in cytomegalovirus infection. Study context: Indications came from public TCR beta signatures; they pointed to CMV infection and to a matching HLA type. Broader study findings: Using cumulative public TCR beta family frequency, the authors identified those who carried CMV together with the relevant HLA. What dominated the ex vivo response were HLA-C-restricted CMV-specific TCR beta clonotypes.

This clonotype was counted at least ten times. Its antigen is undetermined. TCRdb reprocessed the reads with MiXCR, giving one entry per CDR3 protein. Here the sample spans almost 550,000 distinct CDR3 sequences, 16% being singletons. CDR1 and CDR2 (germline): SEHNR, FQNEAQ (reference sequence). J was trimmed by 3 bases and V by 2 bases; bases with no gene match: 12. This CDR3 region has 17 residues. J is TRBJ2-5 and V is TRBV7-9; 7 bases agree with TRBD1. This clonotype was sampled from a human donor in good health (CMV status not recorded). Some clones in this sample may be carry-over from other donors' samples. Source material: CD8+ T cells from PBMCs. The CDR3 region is CASSLIWATGLEETQYF. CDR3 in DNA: TGTGCCAGCAGCTTAATTTGGGCGACAGGGCTGGAAGAGACCCAGTACTTC. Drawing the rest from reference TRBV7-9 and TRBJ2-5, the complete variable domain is DTGVSQNPRHKITKRGQNVTFRCDPISEHNRLYWYRQTLGQGPEFLTYFQNEAQLEKSRLLSDRFSAERPKGSFSTLEIQRTEQGDSAMYLCASSLIWATGLEETQYFGPGTRLLVL.